What follows are 16 T cell receptor beta chains derived from one specimen sequenced in a study of a mutant IDH1 vaccine in newly diagnosed glioma. Clones were sequenced by immunoSEQ multiplex PCR, and TCRdb holds only the in-frame ones, with some missing. The sample records 70,000 to 95,000 clones, about four fifths being singletons. Time point here: baseline, week 1 (first vaccination visit). Treatment of the sample: pre-vaccination baseline after standard-of-care therapy. The sequences come from PBMCs, collected from a glioma patient treated with radiotherapy, temozolomide or both. The source is a man aged 40-49 years with glioma. Some clones in this sample may be carry-over from other donors' samples.

This clone was detected only once. This chain connects TRBV7-9 to TRBJ1-4; D may be TRBD1 (6 bases). The V end lost 4 bases, the J end lost 0 bases, and 15 bases lay between the germline ends. CDR1 and CDR2 (germline): SEHNR, FQNEAQ (reference sequence). This CDR3 contains 17 residues. CDR3 protein: CASSSRQDTATNEKLFF. The DNA of the CDR3 is TGTGCCAGCAGCTCCCGACAGGATACTGCAACTAATGAAAAACTGTTTTTT.

The chain combines TRBV5-1 with TRBJ2-5; a weak D match, TRBD1 (6 bases). The germline V gene encodes CDR1 SGHRS and CDR2 YFSETQ. V was pared by 0 bases and J by 5 bases, with 11 bases between. The CDR3 extends over 14 amino acids. The CDR3: CASSLDRVGETQYF. DNA of the CDR3: TGCGCCAGCAGCTTGGACAGGGTTGGGGAGACCCAGTACTTC.

V usage is TRBV5-1 and J usage is TRBJ2-3; D remains unclear. The CDR3 covers 14 residues. V dropped 4 bases and J dropped 1 base, with 10 bases sitting between them. Germline CDR1 is SGHRS and CDR2 is YFSETQ. Written as DNA, the CDR3 is TGCGCCAGCAGCAGGTTAGCAGGCACAGATACGCAGTATTTT. This sequence encodes CASSRLAGTDTQYF.

The chain has TRBV6-6 and TRBJ2-5; 8 bases match TRBD2. Unmatched junction bases numbered 4, after V lost 6 bases and J lost 1 base. CDR1 and CDR2 (germline): MNHNY, SVGAGI (reference sequence). This CDR3 is 14 amino acids long. Written as DNA, the CDR3 is TGTGCCAGCAGCCCCGCGGGGGGCCAAGAGACCCAGTACTTC. This codes for CASSPAGGQETQYF.

The rearrangement joins TRBV20-1 to TRBJ1-2; 7 bases agree with TRBD1. This CDR3 has 11 residues. V lost 5 bases and J lost 7; bases outside the gene matches: 4. Per germline, CDR1 DFQATT and CDR2 SNEGSKA (reference sequence). The CDR3 reads CSADRVGGYTF. The CDR3 nucleotides are TGCAGTGCTGACAGGGTTGGTGGCTACACCTTC.

The chain employs TRBV1 and TRBJ1-3. TRBV1 constitutes a pseudogene. This CDR3 spans 20 amino acids. CDR3 bases: TGCACCAGCAGCCAAGCTACCCCCCTAAGGAAAGAAAGAACTGGAAACACCATATATTTT. It codes for CTSSQATPLRKERTGNTIYF.

The gene calls are TRBV13 and TRBJ1-3; no clear D gene. With 2 bases removed from V and 1 base from J, the gap between germline ends came to 9 bases. CDR1 is PRHDT, CDR2 FYEKMQ, per germline (reference sequence). This CDR3 has 15 amino acids. The chain's CDR3 is CASSLKPTSGNTIYF. The CDR3 DNA reads TGTGCCAGCAGCTTAAAACCGACGTCTGGAAACACCATATATTTT.

This clone was found a few times. An end of the junction does not agree with germline; a read error may underlie this. The chain joins TRBV2 to TRBJ2-2; D ambiguous. The CDR3 sequence is 13 residues long. CDR1 is SNHLY, CDR2 FYNNEI, per germline. In nucleotides, the CDR3 is TGTGCCAGCAGAGAAGTGAACACCGGGGAGCTGTTTTTT. Translating it yields CASREVNTGELFF.

The chain carries TRBV6-6 and TRBJ1-1, with D possibly TRBD1 on 5 matching bases. Per the germline V gene, CDR1 is MNHNY and CDR2 is SVGAGI (reference sequence). The germline V and J ends were trimmed by 2 bases and 4 bases, with 11 bases remaining between them. This CDR3 has 14 residues. For the CDR3, the DNA is TGTGCCAGCAGTTACGGCGGGGGGAGCACTGAAGCTTTCTTT. This translates into CASSYGGGSTEAFF.

The V call is TRBV5-6, the J call TRBJ2-3; 8 bases are shared with TRBD1. The ends lost 5 bases at V and 7 bases at J; junction bases unmatched: 9. The CDR3 consists of 14 residues. Per germline, CDR1 SGHDT and CDR2 YYEEEE. CDR3 sequence: CASRNRQGANTQYF. For the CDR3, the DNA is TGTGCCAGCAGGAACCGGCAGGGGGCGAATACGCAGTATTTT.

The V call is TRBV19, the J call TRBJ2-1, with D perhaps TRBD2 (6 bases). CDR3 length: 15 residues. The V end lost 3 bases, the J end lost 6 bases, and 15 bases lay between the germline ends. Per the germline V gene, CDR1 is LNHDA and CDR2 is SQIVND (reference sequence). CDR3 nucleotides: TGTGCCAGTAGTATTTTTGGCGGGGCGGCCAATGAGCAGTTCTTC. Translated: CASSIFGGAANEQFF.

The chain employs TRBV30 and TRBJ2-3; tentatively, D is TRBD1 or TRBD2 (5 bases each). The V gene lost 3 bases and the J gene lost 0 bases, with 13 bases spanning the gap. The CDR3 is made up of 15 amino acids. CDR1 and CDR2 (germline): GTSNPN, SVGIG (reference sequence). The CDR3 nucleotides read TGTGCCTGGAGCATAGGGGAGATTAGCACAGATACGCAGTATTTT. It translates to CAWSIGEISTDTQYF. The variable domain in full, with the rest retrieved from reference TRBV30 and TRBJ2-3, is SQTIHQWPATLVQPVGSPLSLECTVEGTSNPNLYWYRQAAGRGLQLLFYSVGIGQISSEVPQNLSASRPQDRQFILSSKKLLLSDSGFYLCAWSIGEISTDTQYFGPGTRLTVL.

The V and J genes are TRBV6-6 and TRBJ1-1; D call uncertain. The CDR3 runs 13 residues. Germline V gene lookup returns CDR1 MNHNY and CDR2 SVGAGI (reference sequence). V lost 4 bases and J 3 bases, leaving 9 bases between the germline ends. CDR3 in DNA: TGTGCCAGCAGTTCCCAGGTGGACACTGAAGCTTTCTTT. It yields the protein CASSSQVDTEAFF.

The chain carries TRBV6-1 and TRBJ1-2; a possible D gene is TRBD1 (5 bases). V dropped 3 bases and J dropped 4 bases, with 15 bases sitting between them. Germline V gene lookup returns CDR1 MNHNS and CDR2 SASEGT. The CDR3 extends over 15 amino acids. The CDR3: CASSDPGQGSYGYTF. The CDR3 DNA reads as TGTGCCAGCAGTGATCCTGGGCAGGGCAGCTATGGCTACACCTTC.

The V call is TRBV25-1, the J call TRBJ1-5, with D possibly being TRBD1 (5 bases). The V end was cut by 4 bases, the J end by 0 bases, with 10 bases between. The CDR3 runs 15 residues. CDR1 MGHDK and CDR2 SYGVNS come from the germline V gene. The CDR3 bases are TGTGCCAGCAGTGGAGGGACGTATAGCAATCAGCCCCAGCATTTT. Protein sequence: CASSGGTYSNQPQHF.

The V gene is TRBV6-5, the J gene TRBJ2-7; D gene uncertain. V was pared by 7 bases and J by 5 bases, with 9 bases between. This CDR3 is built from 11 residues. The germline V gene has CDR1 MNHEY and CDR2 SVGAGI. The CDR3 bases are TGTGCCAGCAAAGGGCTCGACGAGCAGTACTTC. The encoded protein is CASKGLDEQYF.